The clone carrying this T cell receptor (beta chain) has at least ten counts. Its specificity is not known. CDR1 and CDR2 from the germline V gene are MDHEN and SYDVKM. Trimming left V 4 bases short and J 16 bases short, with 17 bases between. The CDR3 runs 12 residues. The data were taken from a study of T cells after yellow fever vaccination. TCRdb redid the calling of the 5' RACE reads with MiXCR, one entry per CDR3 protein. The table shows 280,000 or so distinct CDR3 sequences, with around 8.6% occurring only once. Study-wide results and limits: Sorted repertoires could include abundant contaminating clonotypes from bulk cells.

The chain is built from TRBV28 and TRBJ1-3; TRBD1 might be the D (6 bases). This sequence originates from a young man who received the YFV17D yellow fever vaccine. The sample here was CD4+ T cells sorted from PBMCs, taken 5 days after the yellow fever booster vaccination. The CDR3 DNA follows: TGTGCCAGCAGTTCCCTCGACAGGAACAAGTATTTT. This sequence encodes CASSSLDRNKYF.